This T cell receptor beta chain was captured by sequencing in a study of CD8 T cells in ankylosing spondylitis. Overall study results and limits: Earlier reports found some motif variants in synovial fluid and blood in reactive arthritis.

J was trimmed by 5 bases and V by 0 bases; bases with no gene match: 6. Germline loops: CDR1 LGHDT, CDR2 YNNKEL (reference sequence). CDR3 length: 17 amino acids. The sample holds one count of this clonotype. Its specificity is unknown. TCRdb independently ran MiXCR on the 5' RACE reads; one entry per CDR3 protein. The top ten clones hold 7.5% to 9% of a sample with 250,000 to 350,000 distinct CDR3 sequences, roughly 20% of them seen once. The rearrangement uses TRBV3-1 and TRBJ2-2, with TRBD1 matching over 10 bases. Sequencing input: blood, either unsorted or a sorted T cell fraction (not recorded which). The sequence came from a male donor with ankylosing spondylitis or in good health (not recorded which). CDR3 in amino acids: CASSQETGTGVTGELFF. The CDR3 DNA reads TGTGCCAGCAGCCAAGAAACCGGGACAGGGGTAACCGGGGAGCTGTTTTTT.